This T cell receptor (beta chain) was identified during a study of shared clonotypes between healthy human individuals. The study, taken as a whole, reports: Researchers sampled only blood; tissue repertoires likely differ. Relative to memory subsets, naive subsets generally showed larger estimated richness.

In the original analysis: ImmunoSEQ output held junction-only sequences without quality scores, so filtering differed. Sequenced by immunoSEQ multiplex PCR; TCRdb stores in-frame clones only, minus some. V and J calls and clone size are given by that table; D and trimming were obtained from the DNA. Of roughly 2.1 million clones in the sample, 90% to 95% are singletons; the top ten hold approximately 1.7%. Comments on this clone: Antigen specificity is unknown.

Only CD45RO-negative cells positively selected for CCR7 counted as naive CD8 cells, so terminally differentiated effector memory CD45RA+ cells were excluded. Only Caucasian adults living in Nashville, Tennessee made up the donor group. The CDR3 is made up of 16 amino acids. With 2 bases removed from V and 0 bases from J, the gap between germline ends came to 9 bases. CDR1 and CDR2 (germline): SGDLS, YYNGEE. The source material was naive CD8+ T cells from PBMCs. This clonotype originated in a man younger than 35 in good health. Some clones in this sample may be carry-over from other donors' samples. This chain uses TRBV9 with TRBJ2-6, with D uncertain. The CDR3 region is CASSVDRYSGANVLTF. The CDR3 bases are TGTGCCAGCAGCGTGGACCGATACTCTGGGGCCAACGTCCTGACTTTC.